These T cell receptor beta chains were read from a single sample in a study of T-cell memory formation after mild COVID-19. In TCRdb, the 5' RACE reads were re-called with MiXCR into one record per CDR3 protein. The sample contains fewer than 300,000 distinct CDR3 sequences, about 20% of which appear only once. Material: PBMCs or a T cell subset sorted from them (not recorded which). Receptor source: a man between 18 and 29 years old who had mild COVID-19 (a few samples of this study predate the infection). Cell type and time point are not known. CDR3s include the opening cysteine and the closing phenylalanine or tryptophan. D genes are given only for firm matches. The size field is filled for only some rows; it gives once, few, many or a size class.

v_gene,d_gene,j_gene,abundance,CDR3aa,CDR3nt
TRBV7-2,TRBD1,TRBJ1-2,few,CASSLAGTAYGYTF,TGTGCCAGCAGCTTAGCGGGGACAGCCTATGGCTACACCTTC
TRBV9,-,TRBJ1-5,-,CASSVGSNQPQHF,TGTGCCAGCAGCGTAGGCAGCAATCAGCCCCAGCATTTT
TRBV21-1,-,TRBJ1-5,-,CASVRDSALSQPQHF,TGTGCCAGCGTCCGGGACTCCGCCTTGAGTCAGCCCCAGCATTTT
TRBV20-1,-,TRBJ1-5,few,CSAIRAWNQPQHF,TGCAGTGCTATCAGGGCGTGGAATCAGCCCCAGCATTTT
TRBV20-1,-,TRBJ2-7,-,CSPYRGGGRYEQYF,TGCAGTCCCTATCGAGGGGGGGGGCGGTACGAGCAGTACTTC
TRBV10-3,-,TRBJ1-1,-,CAISDGSGGRKNTEAFF,TGTGCCATCAGTGATGGGTCGGGGGGGCGAAAGAACACTGAAGCTTTCTTT
TRBV6-2/TRBV6-3,-,TRBJ2-3,few,CASFSGTDTQYF,TGTGCCAGCTTTTCGGGCACAGATACGCAGTATTTT
TRBV6-5,TRBD1,TRBJ1-4,few,CASKPDRANEKLFF,TGTGCCAGCAAACCAGACAGGGCAAATGAAAAACTGTTTTTT
TRBV6-5,-,TRBJ1-6,few,CASTRGPHNSPLHF,TGTGCCAGCACTCGAGGGCCCCATAATTCACCCCTCCACTTT
TRBV9,-,TRBJ2-6,few,CASSVGSLPGANVLTF,TGTGCCAGCAGCGTAGGCTCCCTACCGGGGGCCAACGTCCTGACTTTC
TRBV12-3/TRBV12-4,-,TRBJ1-1,few,CASSKGRGSVDFF,TGTGCCAGCAGCAAGGGTCGGGGATCGGTCGATTTCTTT
TRBV7-3,-,TRBJ2-1,few,CASSLRGGRYSYNEQFF,TGTGCCAGCAGCCTAAGGGGGGGAAGGTACTCCTACAATGAGCAGTTCTTC
TRBV7-9,-,TRBJ1-1,-,CASSLDIAAEAFF,TGTGCCAGCAGCTTAGATATCGCAGCTGAAGCTTTCTTT
TRBV6-2/TRBV6-3,-,TRBJ2-3,few,CASGPRPGATDTQYF,TGTGCCAGCGGTCCTCGACCGGGTGCTACAGATACGCAGTATTTT
TRBV10-3,TRBD2,TRBJ2-3,-,CAISPGGGSDTQYF,TGTGCCATCAGCCCAGGCGGGGGATCAGATACGCAGTATTTT
TRBV6-5,TRBD1,TRBJ1-1,few,CASSYHGQGRNEAFF,TGTGCCAGCAGTTACCACGGACAGGGAAGGAATGAAGCTTTCTTT
TRBV7-6,-,TRBJ2-7,few,CASSLSGAEQYF,TGTGCCAGCAGCTTGTCGGGAGCCGAGCAGTACTTC
TRBV3-1,-,TRBJ2-3,-,CASSQAGRLTDTQYF,TGTGCCAGCAGCCAAGCAGGGCGTTTGACAGATACGCAGTATTTT
TRBV7-2,-,TRBJ2-3,-,CASSLQQVTDTQYF,TGTGCCAGCAGCTTACAACAAGTCACAGATACGCAGTATTTT
TRBV12-3/TRBV12-4,TRBD1,TRBJ2-2,-,CASSPHRTGDTNTGELFF,TGTGCCAGCAGCCCTCACCGGACAGGGGATACTAACACCGGGGAGCTGTTTTTT
TRBV7-2,TRBD2,TRBJ2-3,-,CASRPTGGTQYF,TGTGCCAGCCGTCCAACGGGAGGTACGCAGTATTTT
TRBV20-1,TRBD2,TRBJ2-1,many,CSAKSGREQFF,TGCAGTGCTAAGTCCGGGAGGGAGCAGTTCTTC
TRBV20-1,-,TRBJ1-1,few,CSARGQLGNTEAFF,TGCAGTGCTCGCGGACAGCTCGGGAACACTGAAGCTTTCTTT
TRBV5-1,TRBD1,TRBJ1-4,many,CASSLASTGGEKLFF,TGCGCCAGCAGCTTGGCCTCGACAGGGGGTGAAAAACTGTTTTTT
TRBV7-9,-,TRBJ2-5,few,CASSAPSRGGETQYF,TGTGCCAGCAGCGCCCCCAGCAGGGGAGGAGAGACCCAGTACTTC
TRBV4-2,-,TRBJ1-2,few,CASSHRGEDYGYTF,TGTGCCAGCAGCCACAGGGGTGAAGACTATGGCTACACCTTC
TRBV12-3/TRBV12-4,-,TRBJ1-4,-,CASSPQGVGEKLFF,TGTGCCAGCAGTCCACAGGGCGTTGGCGAAAAACTGTTTTTT
TRBV4-3,TRBD1,TRBJ1-4,few,CASSLDRTGTYNEKLFF,TGCGCCAGCAGCCTAGACAGGACAGGGACTTATAATGAAAAACTGTTTTTT
TRBV24-1,TRBD1,TRBJ2-5,many,CATSEGQGQETQYF,TGTGCCACCAGTGAAGGACAGGGGCAAGAGACCCAGTACTTC
TRBV18,-,TRBJ2-5,few,CASSPRQGPGETQYF,TGTGCCAGCTCACCACGGCAGGGGCCGGGGGAGACCCAGTACTTC
TRBV4-3,-,TRBJ1-1,-,CASSQEGDTEAFF,TGCGCCAGCAGCCAAGAAGGGGACACTGAAGCTTTCTTT
TRBV3-2,-,TRBJ2-3,-,CASSQERTSERDTQYF,TGTGCCAGCAGCCAAGAGAGGACTAGCGAAAGGGATACGCAGTATTTT
TRBV30,-,TRBJ2-1,few,CAWITWGAGEQFF,TGTGCCTGGATTACCTGGGGGGCCGGTGAGCAGTTCTTC
TRBV7-9,-,TRBJ2-4,few,CASSLGDAAKNIQYF,TGTGCCAGCAGCCTGGGAGATGCAGCCAAAAACATTCAGTACTTC
TRBV7-2,-,TRBJ1-2,few,CASSLAPVAGYTF,TGTGCCAGCAGCTTAGCCCCGGTTGCTGGCTACACCTTC
TRBV7-2,-,TRBJ1-1,-,CASSQDMNTEAFF,TGTGCCAGCAGCCAGGACATGAACACTGAAGCTTTCTTT
TRBV24-1,TRBD1,TRBJ1-6,-,CATSDSRGPWAPLHF,TGTGCCACCAGTGATTCAAGGGGGCCGTGGGCACCCCTCCACTTT
TRBV28,-,TRBJ2-6,once,CASSNPGLLSGANVLTF,TGTGCCAGCAGTAACCCCGGCCTCCTCTCTGGGGCCAACGTCCTGACTTTC
TRBV6-5,TRBD1,TRBJ1-4,-,CASSDTRDRFNEKLFF,TGTGCCAGCAGTGATACCCGGGACAGGTTTAATGAAAAACTGTTTTTT
TRBV6-5,-,TRBJ1-2,few,CASRAFQAGGYTF,TGTGCCAGCAGGGCCTTTCAGGCTGGAGGCTACACCTTC
TRBV12-3/TRBV12-4,-,TRBJ2-5,many,CASSRDPKETQYF,TGTGCCAGCAGTCGGGATCCCAAAGAGACCCAGTACTTC
TRBV20-1,TRBD1,TRBJ1-1,few,CSAPGGGTEAFF,TGCAGTGCTCCAGGGGGGGGCACTGAAGCTTTCTTT
TRBV11-2,-,TRBJ1-6,many,CASSLLDMDSPLHF,TGTGCCAGCAGCTTACTGGATATGGATTCACCCCTCCACTTT
TRBV7-9,-,TRBJ2-3,few,CASSLWGETDTQYF,TGTGCCAGCAGCTTATGGGGGGAAACAGATACGCAGTATTTT
TRBV3-1,-,TRBJ2-2,few,CASSHDRANVNTGELFF,TGTGCCAGCAGCCACGACCGGGCCAACGTAAACACCGGGGAGCTGTTTTTT
TRBV3-1,TRBD1,TRBJ2-2,-,CASRQGFTGELFF,TGTGCCAGTAGACAGGGGTTCACCGGGGAGCTGTTTTTT
TRBV15,TRBD2,TRBJ2-1,few,CATSSRLAGVYEQFF,TGTGCCACCAGCAGTAGGCTAGCGGGGGTCTATGAGCAGTTCTTC
TRBV6-5,TRBD2,TRBJ2-3,-,CASSYGASGSTDTQYF,TGTGCCAGCAGTTACGGGGCTAGCGGGAGCACAGATACGCAGTATTTT
TRBV5-1,-,TRBJ2-1,few,CASSGFSSYNEQFF,TGCGCCAGCAGTGGGTTTAGCTCCTACAATGAGCAGTTCTTC
TRBV24-1,-,TRBJ2-5,-,CASKGSVQETQYF,TGTGCCAGCAAGGGGTCGGTACAAGAGACCCAGTACTTC
TRBV20-1,-,TRBJ1-1,-,CSAISMNTEAFF,TGCAGTGCAATCAGCATGAACACTGAAGCTTTCTTT
TRBV27,-,TRBJ2-7,-,CASSPAGNYEQYF,TGTGCCAGCAGCCCCGCGGGTAACTACGAGCAGTACTTC
TRBV7-2,TRBD2,TRBJ2-5,few,CASSLGSGRKETQYF,TGTGCCAGCAGCTTAGGGTCCGGGAGGAAAGAGACCCAGTACTTC
TRBV6-2/TRBV6-3,TRBD2,TRBJ2-5,-,CASSGWEGEETQYF,TGTGCCAGCAGTGGATGGGAGGGCGAAGAGACCCAGTACTTC
TRBV5-6,-,TRBJ1-5,few,CASSLGQGFQPQHF,TGTGCCAGCAGCTTGGGCCAGGGATTTCAGCCCCAGCATTTT
TRBV20-1,TRBD2,TRBJ2-3,few,CSQRLALTDTQYF,TGCAGTCAACGACTAGCCCTCACAGATACGCAGTATTTT
TRBV14,-,TRBJ2-3,few,CASSQDLGRADTQYF,TGTGCCAGCAGCCAAGATCTAGGGCGGGCAGATACGCAGTATTTT
TRBV7-2,-,TRBJ1-1,-,CASSVQGYTEAFF,TGTGCCAGCAGCGTCCAAGGTTACACTGAAGCTTTCTTT
TRBV5-4,TRBD1,TRBJ2-1,many,CASSLRQGSTYNEQFF,TGTGCCAGCAGCTTAAGACAGGGCAGCACCTACAATGAGCAGTTCTTC
TRBV25-1,TRBD2,TRBJ2-3,few,CASSEWRGERTDTQYF,TGTGCCAGCAGTGAATGGCGGGGGGAACGCACAGATACGCAGTATTTT